This T cell receptor beta chain comes out of a study of cytomegalovirus exposure and HLA in healthy donors. Study information: Previous work identified some 120 million unique TCR beta sequences from approximately 190 million T cells. Study-wide points: Immune exposure information available was restricted to CMV serostatus.

As concerns this clone: Its antigen remains unknown.

The PCR ran on 60 Vbeta and 13 Jbeta primers. Measured with immunoSEQ multiplex PCR; TCRdb has only the in-frame clones, and not every one. Among over 95,000 clones listed, around 77% were seen once. The sequenced sample consisted of PBMCs. The receptor was derived from a female donor in good health and CMV-seronegative.

The CDR3 sequence: CASSPSGSTDTQYF. For the CDR3, the DNA is TGTGCCAGCAGCCCTAGCGGCAGCACAGATACGCAGTATTTT. This chain connects TRBV7-9 to TRBJ2-3, with 7 bases that match TRBD2. J lost 0 bases, V lost 5 bases, and 2 bases had no gene match. The CDR3 has 14 amino acids. Looked up from germline, CDR1 is SEHNR and CDR2 is FQNEAQ (reference sequence).